This T cell receptor beta chain came from a study of blood T cell repertoires in COVID-19. Looking at the study overall: Specimens from acute and convalescent COVID-19 originated in the United States, Italy and Spain. Sources were T cells, B-cell-depleted T cells, or PBMCs; the material itself was cDNA or gDNA.

In the authors' workflow: Scientists estimated how many nucleated cells there were by amplifying reference gene primers. Sequencing was performed with immunoSEQ multiplex PCR; in TCRdb, only in-frame clones are kept and a portion is missing. The V and J calls and the clone size are those of that table, but D and trimming were determined from the DNA. The repertoire holds some 170,000 clones, with roughly 93% as singletons. CDR3 length: 16 residues. CDR1 and CDR2 from the germline V gene are SGHTA and FQGNSA. V was pared by 1 base and J by 4 bases, with 11 bases between. Seattle researchers signed up patients amid active infection and tracked them longitudinally.

Sequenced: peripheral blood. The sequence was collected from an older woman with COVID-19, enrolled during active disease. The V and J genes are TRBV7-2 and TRBJ1-6; maybe TRBD1 (6 bases). The CDR3 loop is CASSLENREYNSPLHF. The CDR3 DNA is TGTGCCAGCAGCTTAGAGAACAGGGAGTATAATTCACCCCTCCACTTT.